This entry lists 24 T cell receptor beta chains sequenced from one sample in a study of cytomegalovirus exposure and HLA in healthy donors. Assay: immunoSEQ multiplex PCR; the TCRdb copy retains only in-frame clones and omits some. The repertoire includes 150,000 to 200,000 clones, about 86% of them detected once, and roughly 5.8% sits in the top ten. Sequencing input: PBMCs. Receptors were obtained from a young woman in good health and CMV-seronegative.

DNA for the CDR3: TGTGCCAGCAGCCCTCCAGTTACAGTTCGCAATGAGCAGTTCTTC. It encodes CASSPPVTVRNEQFF. The rearrangement joins TRBV7-9 to TRBJ2-1; D ambiguous. This CDR3 spans 15 amino acids. V lost 5 bases and J lost 6, with 17 bases in between. Germline CDR1 is SEHNR and CDR2 is FQNEAQ (reference sequence).

The chain has TRBV11-2 and TRBJ2-7; tentative D call: TRBD2 (7 bases). V shed 6 bases and J shed 2 bases, with 23 bases lying between them. Germline assignment: CDR1 SGHAT and CDR2 FQNNGV. This CDR3 spans 17 amino acids. This CDR3 reads CASRGIRGRERTYEQYF. The CDR3 DNA is TGTGCCAGCAGGGGGATTCGGGGGCGGGAGCGTACCTACGAGCAGTACTTC.

The rearrangement joins TRBV5-8 to TRBJ2-7; the match to TRBD1 covers 11 bases. Germline-derived CDR1 and CDR2 are SGHTS and YDEGEE. This CDR3 has 15 residues. V shed 5 bases and J 2 bases; nucleotides not matched to a gene: 6. CDR3 bases: TGTGCCAGCAGAGGTCCGGGACAGGGGGCCTACGAGCAGTACTTC. Its protein product is CASRGPGQGAYEQYF.

The chain is built from TRBV9 and TRBJ2-3, with 8 bases fitting TRBD2. The length of the CDR3 is 16 residues. With V trimmed by 3 bases and J by 4 bases, 10 bases remained unmatched. Germline V gives CDR1 SGDLS, CDR2 YYNGEE. CDR3 DNA: TGTGCCAGCAGCGCCTCAGGGCGGGGGGCTGCAGATACGCAGTATTTT. Amino acid sequence: CASSASGRGAADTQYF.

The chain uses TRBV7-9 and TRBJ2-5; 9 nucleotides agree with TRBD2. Looked up from germline, CDR1 is SEHNR and CDR2 is FQNEAQ (reference sequence). The CDR3 runs 16 residues. The V and J ends lost 1 base and 1 base, in that order; junction bases with no gene match: 4. In nucleotides, the CDR3 is TGTGCCAGCAGCTTAGATTTAGCGGGAGCCCAAGAGACCCAGTACTTC. This translates into CASSLDLAGAQETQYF. Full variable domain (outside the CDR3, taken from reference TRBV7-9 and TRBJ2-5): DTGVSQNPRHKITKRGQNVTFRCDPISEHNRLYWYRQTLGQGPEFLTYFQNEAQLEKSRLLSDRFSAERPKGSFSTLEIQRTEQGDSAMYLCASSLDLAGAQETQYFGPGTRLLVL.

CDR3 protein: CASKTASSYEQYF. The CDR3 bases are TGTGCCAGCAAGACTGCAAGCTCCTACGAGCAGTACTTC. V is TRBV2 and J is TRBJ2-7; D is unresolved. The CDR3 is 13 amino acids. The germline CDR1 and CDR2 sequences are SNHLY and FYNNEI. Trimming stripped 7 bases from V and 0 bases from J, with 10 bases between.

The gene calls are TRBV2 and TRBJ2-1; TRBD2 is a possible D gene (5 bases). The CDR3 has 14 residues. Trimming cost V 5 bases and J 4 bases, with 12 bases left between them. Germline V gives CDR1 SNHLY, CDR2 FYNNEI. The CDR3 DNA reads as TGTGCCAGCAGTATTCGTGGCGGGTACAATGAGCAGTTCTTC. Protein sequence: CASSIRGGYNEQFF. Filled out from reference TRBV2 and TRBJ2-1, the complete variable domain reads EPEVTQTPSHQVTQMGQEVILRCVPISNHLYFYWYRQILGQKVEFLVSFYNNEISEKSEIFDDQFSVERPDGSNFTLKIRSTKLEDSAMYFCASSIRGGYNEQFFGPGTRLTVL.

The CDR3: CASSYRGEPMNTEAFF. CDR3 bases: TGTGCCAGCAGTTACCGGGGGGAACCTATGAACACTGAAGCTTTCTTT. The chain joins TRBV6-5 to TRBJ1-1; perhaps TRBD1 as D (5 bases). V shed 2 bases and J shed 0 bases, with 13 bases lying between them. Germline V lookup: CDR1 MNHEY, CDR2 SVGAGI. CDR3 size: 16 residues.

The chain uses TRBV7-6 and TRBJ1-5, with D hard to call. The CDR3 sequence is 14 residues long. Trimming pared 3 bases from V and 2 bases from J, leaving 8 bases between. Per the germline V gene, CDR1 is SGHVS and CDR2 is FNYEAQ. CDR3 protein: CASSFEVGNQPQHF. The CDR3, as DNA: TGTGCCAGCAGCTTTGAGGTCGGCAATCAGCCCCAGCATTTT.

The genes are TRBV5-4 and TRBJ2-7; TRBD2 agrees at 9 bases. CDR3 length: 17 amino acids. V lost 5 bases, J lost 4 bases, and 16 bases stayed unmatched. Germline V gene lookup returns CDR1 SGHNT and CDR2 YYREEE (reference sequence). The CDR3 nucleotides read TGTGCCAGCAGGGGGGATGGTAGCGGGGGACACCAATACGAGCAGTACTTC. Translated, it gives CASRGDGSGGHQYEQYF.

V usage is TRBV15 and J usage is TRBJ2-7; D is perhaps TRBD1 (5 bases). CDR1 and CDR2 from the germline V gene are LNHNV and YYDKDF (reference sequence). V lost 4 bases and J 4 bases, leaving 14 bases between the germline ends. CDR3 length: 14 residues. CDR3 loop: CATSTGIVGYEQYF. The CDR3 DNA reads as TGTGCCACCAGCACAGGGATTGTAGGGTACGAGCAGTACTTC.

The chain links TRBV2 to TRBJ1-1; 9 nucleotides line up with TRBD1. Germline loops: CDR1 SNHLY, CDR2 FYNNEI. V trimming: 10 bases; J trimming: 3 bases; junction bases outside the gene matches: 3. This CDR3 has 12 amino acids. The DNA for the CDR3 is TGTGCCATCGGGACAGGGCACACTGAAGCTTTCTTT. Its translation: CAIGTGHTEAFF.

This rearrangement joins TRBV19 to TRBJ2-7; 10 nucleotides match TRBD2. V lost 6 bases and J lost 4; bases outside the gene matches: 6. The V gene's germline CDR1 is LNHDA and CDR2 SQIVND (reference sequence). The CDR3 covers 14 residues. In DNA form, the CDR3 reads TGTGCCAGTAGCGTGAGCGGGAGGGCGTACGAGCAGTACTTC. Translation gives CASSVSGRAYEQYF.

This clone has a handful of counts. The chain has TRBV2 and TRBJ2-7; perhaps D is TRBD1 or TRBD2 (10 bases each). The CDR3 is 22 amino acids. The ends were cut back, 4 bases at V and 5 bases at J, with 39 bases in the middle. Germline CDR1 SNHLY, CDR2 FYNNEI. The DNA of the CDR3 is TGTGCCAGCAGTGTTCCGGTACCCAGGACAGGGGGACCCGGGACTAGCGTTGACGAGCAGTACTTC. This gives the protein CASSVPVPRTGGPGTSVDEQYF. Full variable domain (outside the CDR3, taken from reference TRBV2 and TRBJ2-7): EPEVTQTPSHQVTQMGQEVILRCVPISNHLYFYWYRQILGQKVEFLVSFYNNEISEKSEIFDDQFSVERPDGSNFTLKIRSTKLEDSAMYFCASSVPVPRTGGPGTSVDEQYFGPGTRLTVT.

This clone was recorded once. This rearrangement joins TRBV28 to TRBJ2-7; D remains unclear. Germline V gives CDR1 MDHEN, CDR2 SYDVKM. The CDR3 spans 10 residues. Trimming pared 7 bases from V and 3 bases from J, leaving 4 bases between. CDR3 sequence (DNA): TGTGCCAGCATTCTCTACGAGCAGTACTTC. Its protein is CASILYEQYF.

This clone was observed once. The V gene is TRBV7-2, the J gene TRBJ1-6; maybe TRBD1 (5 bases). The CDR3 sequence is 15 residues long. CDR1 is SGHTA and CDR2 is FQGNSA in the germline V gene. Trimming pared 6 bases from V and 6 bases from J, leaving 15 bases between. CDR3 DNA: TGTGCCAGCAGTCGTCAGGGTCCTAGTAATTCACCCCTCCACTTT. The encoded protein is CASSRQGPSNSPLHF.

J is TRBJ1-3 and V is TRBV7-9, with TRBD1 as a possible D gene (5 bases). This CDR3 comprises 15 residues. The ends were cut back, 5 bases at V and 0 bases at J, with 11 bases in the middle. Looked up from germline, CDR1 is SEHNR and CDR2 is FQNEAQ (reference sequence). The CDR3 is CASSPVGLSGNTIYF. The CDR3, as DNA: TGTGCCAGCAGCCCTGTGGGACTCTCTGGAAACACCATATATTTT.

This clone was observed a few times. The genes are TRBV2 and TRBJ1-6; 8 bases fit TRBD1. Germline CDR1 SNHLY, CDR2 FYNNEI. The CDR3 length is 14 residues. V was clipped by 3 bases and J by 14 bases; unmatched bases: 9. This CDR3 reads CASSDQGAQLALHF. The CDR3 DNA reads TGTGCCAGCAGTGATCAGGGGGCGCAGCTCGCCCTCCACTTT.

V gene TRBV9 combines with J gene TRBJ2-5, with 9 bases aligning to TRBD1. The CDR3 consists of 15 residues. The ends lost 2 bases at V and 3 bases at J; junction bases unmatched: 5. Germline assignment: CDR1 SGDLS and CDR2 YYNGEE. The CDR3 nucleotides are TGTGCCAGCAGCGTGACGGGACAGGGAAAAGAGACCCAGTACTTC. Protein product: CASSVTGQGKETQYF.

This clone was detected a few times. The CDR3 nucleotides read TGCGCCAGCACCCGGGGGCAGGCGGGATATGGCTACACCTTC. Protein product: CASTRGQAGYGYTF. The J gene is TRBJ1-2, the V gene TRBV5-1; maybe TRBD1 (6 bases). V shed 6 bases and J shed 5 bases, with 17 bases lying between them. The CDR3 loop spans 14 amino acids. Germline V CDR1 and CDR2: SGHRS, YFSETQ.

The V gene is TRBV4-3, the J gene TRBJ1-1; D is possibly TRBD1 (5 bases). The germline V and J ends were trimmed by 4 bases and 5 bases, with 11 bases remaining between them. The CDR3 is 13 residues long. Germline values: CDR1 LGHNA, CDR2 YSLEER. The CDR3: CASSPDRGTEAFF. DNA of the CDR3: TGCGCCAGCAGCCCCGATAGGGGAACTGAAGCTTTCTTT.

The table lists this clone with a few counts. The chain uses TRBV18 and TRBJ2-5; 10 bases fit TRBD2. This CDR3 has 15 residues. The germline gives CDR1 KGHSH, CDR2 LQKENI. With V trimmed by 3 bases and J by 4 bases, 5 bases remained unmatched. The CDR3 reads CASSPLAGAGETQYF. DNA for the CDR3: TGTGCCAGCTCACCCCTAGCGGGGGCGGGAGAGACCCAGTACTTC.

This rearrangement joins TRBV4-3 to TRBJ2-1; no definite D call. V gave up 1 base and J gave up 2 bases, with 12 bases separating them. This CDR3 region has 16 residues. Germline-derived CDR1 and CDR2 are LGHNA and YSLEER. The CDR3 protein is CASSQAATKTYNEQFF. Here the CDR3 DNA reads TGCGCCAGCAGCCAAGCTGCGACAAAAACCTACAATGAGCAGTTCTTC.

This chain uses TRBV7-9 with TRBJ1-3, with D hard to call. The germline V gene has CDR1 SEHNR and CDR2 FQNEAQ (reference sequence). The ends were cut back, 6 bases at V and 4 bases at J, with 7 bases in the middle. This CDR3 has 12 residues. The CDR3 DNA reads TGTGCCAGCAGTCCACAGGGAAACACCATATATTTT. It specifies CASSPQGNTIYF.